Following are 20 T cell receptor beta chains from one sample sequenced in a study of identical twins. TCRdb re-analysed the 5' RACE reads in MiXCR, keeping a single row per CDR3 protein. The top ten clones hold about 2% of a sample with hundreds of thousands of distinct CDR3 sequences, around 6% of them seen once. Material: naive T cells sorted from blood. Receptor source: a man younger than 35 in good health.

Of note for this clonotype: This is likely an artifact of a read error, given a far larger clone one base away. The rearrangement joins TRBV7-2 to TRBJ2-1; 8 nucleotides match TRBD2. Germline values: CDR1 SGHTA, CDR2 FQGNSA. The CDR3 has 15 amino acids. The CDR3 DNA follows: TGTGCCGGCAGCTTAGCGGGATACTCCTACAATGAGCAGTTCTTC. It encodes CAGSLAGYSYNEQFF.

In this sample, this clonotype turned up a few times. The chain links TRBV24-1 to TRBJ2-3, with D perhaps TRBD1 (5 bases). Germline assignment: CDR1 KGHDR and CDR2 SFDVKD. V was pared by 3 bases and J by 4 bases, with 10 bases between. The CDR3 loop spans 14 amino acids. The CDR3: CATSDLQDPDTQYF. As DNA, the CDR3 is TGTGCCACCAGTGATCTACAGGACCCAGATACGCAGTATTTT.

This clonotype occurred many times. The chain joins TRBV7-9 to TRBJ2-1, with TRBD1 identical over 12 bases. The CDR3 is made up of 15 amino acids. The germline V gene encodes CDR1 SEHNR and CDR2 FQNEAQ (reference sequence). V was pared by 3 bases and J by 9 bases, with 6 bases of the junction left unmatched. The CDR3 DNA follows: TGTGCCAGCAGCTTTGGGACAGGGGGCCCGAGTGAGCAGTTCTTC. Protein: CASSFGTGGPSEQFF.

Ten or more counts support this clonotype. V is TRBV29-1 and J is TRBJ2-1; 11 nucleotides match TRBD2. The CDR3 runs 15 residues. Trimming removed 2 bases from V and 9 bases from J; junction bases left unmatched: 9. Germline V lookup: CDR1 SQVTM, CDR2 ANQGSEA. The CDR3 region has the DNA TGCAGCGTTGAATTAGCGGGAGGGCGAGTCTTTGAGCAGTTCTTC. Encoded protein: CSVELAGGRVFEQFF.

There are many counts of this clonotype. The chain carries TRBV21-1 and TRBJ2-3; the table's D call TRBD1 went unverified against the DNA. TRBV21-1 is flagged as a pseudogene. The CDR3 sequence is 16 residues long. The CDR3 loop reads CASSKEGQTHTDTQYF. Written as DNA, the CDR3 is TGTGCCAGCAGCAAAGAGGGACAGACCCACACAGATACGCAGTATTTT.

This clonotype was seen at least ten times. The rearrangement uses TRBV29-1 and TRBJ2-3; 10 positions match TRBD2. This CDR3 contains 14 residues. In germline, CDR1 is SQVTM, CDR2 ANQGSEA. V dropped 6 bases and J dropped 1; count of bases not matched to a gene: 4. CDR3 amino acids: CSVVGTSGTDTQYF. CDR3 nucleotides: TGCAGCGTAGTAGGGACTAGCGGCACAGATACGCAGTATTTT.

The genes are TRBV27 and TRBJ2-7, with D possibly TRBD1 on 5 matching bases. V lost 3 bases, J lost 6 bases, and 18 bases lay in between. There are 15 residues in the CDR3. Germline-derived CDR1 and CDR2 are MNHEY and SMNVEV (reference sequence). CDR3 in amino acids: CASSLRQGTLGEQYF. CDR3 in DNA: TGTGCCAGCAGTTTGAGGCAGGGAACTTTGGGCGAGCAGTACTTC.

In its sample, this clonotype was seen many times. The V and J genes are TRBV29-1 and TRBJ2-7; D is perhaps TRBD2 (5 bases). The germline gives CDR1 SQVTM, CDR2 ANQGSEA. V was trimmed by 5 bases and J by 2 bases, leaving 13 bases between them. The CDR3 is made up of 13 amino acids. The CDR3 DNA is TGCAGCGTTCGGGGAGTAAGTGCCTACGAGCAGTACTTC. Translation: CSVRGVSAYEQYF.

In its sample, this clonotype was seen many times. The CDR3 is CASSPQGTDTQYF. For the CDR3, the DNA is TGTGCCAGCTCACCTCAGGGAACAGATACGCAGTATTTT. The chain uses TRBV18 and TRBJ2-3; the D gene is possibly TRBD1 (5 bases). This CDR3 spans 13 amino acids. Germline CDR1 reads KGHSH; CDR2 reads LQKENI. The V end lost 3 bases, the J end lost 3 bases, and 7 bases lay between the germline ends.

The table lists this clonotype with many counts. The rearrangement uses TRBV4-3 and TRBJ2-1; 9 nucleotides line up with TRBD2. The CDR3 is 17 amino acids. V was clipped by 0 bases and J by 0 bases; unmatched bases: 3. CDR1 LGHNA and CDR2 YSLEER come from the germline V gene. The CDR3 reads CASSQDWREGSYNEQFF. CDR3 in DNA: TGCGCCAGCAGCCAAGATTGGCGGGAGGGCTCCTACAATGAGCAGTTCTTC.

This clonotype has ten or more counts. V gene TRBV5-1 combines with J gene TRBJ1-1; 7 bases match TRBD1. The CDR3 consists of 16 residues. After removal of 2 bases from V and 0 bases from J, the junction contained 7 bases not matched to a gene. In germline, CDR1 is SGHRS, CDR2 YFSETQ. CDR3: CASSFGTGVVNTEAFF. CDR3 sequence (DNA): TGCGCCAGCAGCTTCGGAACAGGGGTCGTGAACACTGAAGCTTTCTTT.

This clonotype occurred a few times. V gene TRBV12-3 or TRBV12-4 combines with J gene TRBJ2-1, with 8 bases matching TRBD2. This CDR3 spans 16 amino acids. Losses at the gene ends were 6 bases for V and 1 base for J; bases not matched to a gene: 8. Here the CDR3 DNA reads TGTGCCAGCAGGTTACCGGGACTAGGGTCCTACAATGAGCAGTTCTTC. Translated, it gives CASRLPGLGSYNEQFF.

This clonotype was detected a few times. The chain recombines TRBV20-1 with TRBJ2-5; D might be TRBD1 or TRBD2, each matching 5 bases. CDR3 length: 17 residues. Germline V gene lookup returns CDR1 DFQATT and CDR2 SNEGSKA (reference sequence). V lost 5 bases and J lost 3, with 25 bases in between. The CDR3 loop is CSAASNPPGPLKETQYF. CDR3 DNA sequence: TGCAGTGCTGCCTCAAATCCACCGGGACCCTTAAAAGAGACCCAGTACTTC.

This clonotype was counted many times. The chain recombines TRBV20-1 with TRBJ2-5; 14 positions match TRBD2. V was pared by 6 bases and J by 5 bases, with 11 bases of the junction left unmatched. Per the germline V gene, CDR1 is DFQATT and CDR2 is SNEGSKA (reference sequence). The CDR3 extends over 16 amino acids. CDR3 residues: CSALRLAGGPRETQYF. CDR3 coding DNA: TGCAGTGCCCTAAGACTAGCGGGAGGGCCAAGGGAGACCCAGTACTTC.

This sequence joins TRBV4-1 and TRBJ2-5; D possibly corresponds to TRBD2 (5 bases). CDR1 and CDR2 from the germline V gene are MGHRA and YSYEKL. With 4 bases removed from V and 2 bases from J, the gap between germline ends came to 14 bases. The length of the CDR3 is 15 residues. The CDR3 spells CASSRNPDWQETQYF. The CDR3 nucleotides are TGCGCCAGCAGCCGCAACCCGGACTGGCAAGAGACCCAGTACTTC.

This clonotype was recorded many times. This sequence joins TRBV7-9 and TRBJ2-3; no reliable D call. This CDR3 spans 14 amino acids. Germline CDR1 and CDR2: SEHNR and FQNEAQ (reference sequence). V was cut by 1 base and J by 4 bases, with 9 bases left in between. The CDR3 DNA follows: TGTGCCAGCAGCTTAGATCGGCGTTCAGATACGCAGTATTTT. This gives the protein CASSLDRRSDTQYF.

The gene calls are TRBV21-1 and TRBJ2-7; the D segment call TRBD1 is taken from the table without a DNA check. TRBV21-1 is annotated as a pseudogene. The CDR3 is 16 amino acids. CDR3 coding DNA: TGTGCCAGCAGCACCCAGGACGGGGTGGGCTCCTACGAGCAGTACGTC. It yields the protein CASSTQDGVGSYEQYV.

This clonotype has at least ten counts. The V gene is TRBV12-3 or TRBV12-4, the J gene TRBJ2-5; D gene ambiguous. The CDR3 has 11 amino acids. The ends were cut back, 5 bases at V and 8 bases at J, with 9 bases in the middle. CDR3 region: CASSPAATQYF. Here the CDR3 DNA reads TGTGCCAGCAGTCCCGCGGCCACCCAGTACTTC.

This clonotype was recorded a few times. The chain carries TRBV7-9 and TRBJ2-7; TRBD1 is a possible D gene (6 bases). Trimming stripped 4 bases from V and 7 bases from J, with 14 bases between. This CDR3 has 13 amino acids. CDR1 and CDR2 from the germline V gene are SEHNR and FQNEAQ (reference sequence). In DNA, the CDR3 is TGTGCCAGCAGCTCGAACAGGGTGGGGGAGCAGTACTTC. Its translation is CASSSNRVGEQYF.

This clonotype was seen a handful of times. This chain uses TRBV30 with TRBJ2-1; D not resolved. V was trimmed by 1 base and J by 6 bases, leaving 4 bases between them. Germline values: CDR1 GTSNPN, CDR2 SVGIG (reference sequence). The CDR3 covers 11 residues. The CDR3 is CAWSASNEQFF. The DNA for the CDR3 is TGTGCCTGGAGTGCTAGCAATGAGCAGTTCTTC.